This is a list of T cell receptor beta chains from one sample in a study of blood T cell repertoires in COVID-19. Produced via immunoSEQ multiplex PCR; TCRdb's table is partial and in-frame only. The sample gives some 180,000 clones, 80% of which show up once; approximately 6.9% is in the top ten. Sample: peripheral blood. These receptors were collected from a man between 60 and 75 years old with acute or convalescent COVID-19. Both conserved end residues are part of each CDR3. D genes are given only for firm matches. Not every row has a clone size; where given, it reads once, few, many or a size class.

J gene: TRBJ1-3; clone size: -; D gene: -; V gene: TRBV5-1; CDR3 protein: CASSSTRGNTIYF; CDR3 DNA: TGCGCCAGCAGCTCGACCAGGGGAAACACCATATATTTT
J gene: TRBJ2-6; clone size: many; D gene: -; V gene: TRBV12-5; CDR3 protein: CASGFSGANVLTF; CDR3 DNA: TGTGCTAGTGGTTTTAGTGGGGCCAACGTCCTGACTTTC
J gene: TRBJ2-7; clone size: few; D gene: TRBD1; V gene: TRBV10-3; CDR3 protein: CAISDRDRGIYEQYF; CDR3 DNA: TGTGCCATCAGTGACCGGGACAGGGGTATCTACGAGCAGTACTTC
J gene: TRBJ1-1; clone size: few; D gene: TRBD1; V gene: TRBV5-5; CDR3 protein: CASSWTGRAGTEAFF; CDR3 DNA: TGTGCCAGCAGCTGGACAGGGAGGGCCGGCACTGAAGCTTTCTTT
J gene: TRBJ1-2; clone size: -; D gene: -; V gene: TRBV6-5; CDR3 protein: CASSSTGPGYTF; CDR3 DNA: TGTGCCAGCAGTTCCACAGGGCCGGGCTACACCTTC
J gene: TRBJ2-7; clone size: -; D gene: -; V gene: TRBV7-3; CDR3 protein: CASSQEQGTEQYF; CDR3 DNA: TGTGCCAGCAGCCAAGAACAGGGTACCGAGCAGTACTTC
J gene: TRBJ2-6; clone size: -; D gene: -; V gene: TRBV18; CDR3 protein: CASSPFRGGSGANVLTF; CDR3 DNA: TGTGCCAGCTCACCATTTAGGGGGGGCTCTGGGGCCAACGTCCTGACTTTC
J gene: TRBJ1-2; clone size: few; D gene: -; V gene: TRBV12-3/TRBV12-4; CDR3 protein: CASSFPQSRGYTF; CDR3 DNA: TGTGCCAGCAGTTTCCCTCAGTCCAGGGGCTACACCTTC
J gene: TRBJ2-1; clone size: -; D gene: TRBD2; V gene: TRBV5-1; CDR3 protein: CASSLAGAVHNEQFF; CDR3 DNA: TGCGCCAGCAGTTTGGCGGGAGCCGTACACAATGAGCAGTTCTTC
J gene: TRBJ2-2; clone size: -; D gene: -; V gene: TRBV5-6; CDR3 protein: CASSLDRFTGELFF; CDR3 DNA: TGTGCCAGCAGCTTGGACAGGTTCACCGGGGAGCTGTTTTTT
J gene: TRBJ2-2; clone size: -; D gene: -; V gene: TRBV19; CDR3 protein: CASSRGRRGSNTGELFF; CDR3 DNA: TGTGCCAGTAGTCGGGGGAGACGGGGGTCGAACACCGGGGAGCTGTTTTTT
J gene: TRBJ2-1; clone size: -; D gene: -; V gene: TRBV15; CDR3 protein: CATSREYYNEQFF; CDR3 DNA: TGTGCCACCAGCAGAGAGTATTACAATGAGCAGTTCTTC
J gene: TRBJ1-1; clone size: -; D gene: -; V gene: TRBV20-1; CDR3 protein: CSARRQAEAFF; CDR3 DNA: TGCAGTGCAAGGAGACAGGCTGAAGCTTTCTTT
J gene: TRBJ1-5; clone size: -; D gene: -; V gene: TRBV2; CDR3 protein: CASSARVTQPQHF; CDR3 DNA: TGTGCCAGCAGTGCCAGGGTTACTCAGCCCCAGCATTTT
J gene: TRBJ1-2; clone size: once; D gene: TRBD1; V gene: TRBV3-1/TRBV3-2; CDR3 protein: CASSQDRGGNGYTF; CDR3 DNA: TGTGCCAGCAGCCAGGACAGGGGAGGTAATGGCTACACCTTC
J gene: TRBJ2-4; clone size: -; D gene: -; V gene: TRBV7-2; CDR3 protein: CASSSGQTKNIQYF; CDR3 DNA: TGTGCCAGCAGCTCTGGACAGACCAAAAACATTCAGTACTTC
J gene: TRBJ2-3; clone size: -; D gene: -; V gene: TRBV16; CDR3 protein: CASSQSRAASSTDTQYF; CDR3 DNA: TGTGCCAGCAGCCAATCGAGAGCGGCCTCTAGCACAGATACGCAGTATTTT
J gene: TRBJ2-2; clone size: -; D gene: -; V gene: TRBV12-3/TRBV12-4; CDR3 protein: CASTTPPGELFF; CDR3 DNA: TGTGCCAGCACTACCCCCCCCGGGGAGCTGTTTTTT
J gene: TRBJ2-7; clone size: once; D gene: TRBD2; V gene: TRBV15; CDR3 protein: CATSRGTSGTSYEQYF; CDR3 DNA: TGTGCCACCAGCAGAGGAACTAGCGGGACGTCCTACGAGCAGTACTTC
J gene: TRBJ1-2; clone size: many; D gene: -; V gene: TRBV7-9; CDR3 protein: CASSFAGGNAGYTF; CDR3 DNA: TGTGCCAGCAGCTTCGCCGGGGGTAACGCCGGCTACACCTTC
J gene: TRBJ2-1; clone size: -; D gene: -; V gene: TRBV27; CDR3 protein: CASSSNQREQFF; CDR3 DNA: TGTGCCAGCAGTTCAAACCAGCGGGAGCAGTTCTTC
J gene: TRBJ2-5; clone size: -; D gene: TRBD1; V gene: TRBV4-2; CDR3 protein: CASSLGTGNPGETQYF; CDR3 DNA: TGTGCCAGCAGCTTAGGGACAGGTAACCCCGGGGAGACCCAGTACTTC
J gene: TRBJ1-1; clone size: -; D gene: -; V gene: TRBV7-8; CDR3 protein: CASSLDVETEAFF; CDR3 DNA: TGTGCCAGCAGCTTAGATGTAGAGACTGAAGCTTTCTTT
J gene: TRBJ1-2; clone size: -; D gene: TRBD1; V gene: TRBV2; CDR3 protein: CASRGTGGGLFYGYTF; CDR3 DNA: TGTGCCAGCAGAGGAACAGGGGGCGGGCTCTTCTATGGCTACACCTTC
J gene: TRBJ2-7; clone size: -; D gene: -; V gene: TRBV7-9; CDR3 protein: CASSFYVGGQYF; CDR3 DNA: TGTGCCAGCAGCTTTTACGTCGGTGGGCAGTACTTC
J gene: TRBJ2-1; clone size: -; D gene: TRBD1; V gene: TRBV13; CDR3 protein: CASSGRQGAPLNEQFF; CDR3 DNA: TGTGCCAGCAGCGGCAGACAGGGGGCCCCGTTGAATGAGCAGTTCTTC
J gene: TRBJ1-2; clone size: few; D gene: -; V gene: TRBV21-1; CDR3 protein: CARRLGAANYGYTF; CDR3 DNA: TGTGCCAGGCGATTGGGGGCGGCGAACTATGGCTACACCTTC
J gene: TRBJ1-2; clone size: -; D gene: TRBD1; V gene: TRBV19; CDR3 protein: CASRTGANYGYTF; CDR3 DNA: TGTGCCAGTAGGACAGGGGCTAACTATGGCTACACCTTC
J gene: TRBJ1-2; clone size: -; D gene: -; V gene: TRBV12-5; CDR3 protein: CASARGEVGYTF; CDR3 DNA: TGTGCTAGTGCCAGAGGAGAGGTTGGCTACACCTTC
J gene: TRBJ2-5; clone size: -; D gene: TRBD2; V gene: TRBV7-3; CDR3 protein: CASSSLAGGKETQYF; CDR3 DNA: TGTGCCAGCAGCTCCTTAGCGGGGGGGAAAGAGACCCAGTACTTC
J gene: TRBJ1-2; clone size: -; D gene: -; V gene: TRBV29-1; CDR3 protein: CSVEGGGREFNYGYTF; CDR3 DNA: TGCAGCGTTGAAGGGGGGGGACGAGAGTTTAACTATGGCTACACCTTC
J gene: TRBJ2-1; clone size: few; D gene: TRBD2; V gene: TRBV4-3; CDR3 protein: CASSQDLAGGTAPEQFF; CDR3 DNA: TGCGCCAGCAGCCAGGACCTAGCGGGGGGCACTGCGCCTGAGCAGTTCTTC
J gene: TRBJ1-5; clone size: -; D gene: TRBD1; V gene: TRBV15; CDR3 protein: CATSRRGVLVLGQKDQPQHF; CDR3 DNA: TGTGCCACCAGCAGGCGGGGAGTCCTTGTGTTGGGACAGAAAGATCAGCCCCAGCATTTT
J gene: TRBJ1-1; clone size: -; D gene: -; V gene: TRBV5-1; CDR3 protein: CASSLGRGKDTEAFF; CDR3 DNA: TGCGCCAGCAGCTTGGGGAGGGGTAAGGACACTGAAGCTTTCTTT
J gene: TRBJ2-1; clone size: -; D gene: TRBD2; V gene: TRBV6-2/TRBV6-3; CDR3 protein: CASSPRSGGLSMNEQFF; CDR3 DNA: TGTGCCAGCAGCCCAAGAAGCGGGGGCCTATCGATGAATGAGCAGTTCTTC
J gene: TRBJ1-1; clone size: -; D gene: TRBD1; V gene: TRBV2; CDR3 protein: CASSTGTGGWNTEAFF; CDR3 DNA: TGTGCCAGCAGCACCGGGACAGGGGGATGGAACACTGAAGCTTTCTTT
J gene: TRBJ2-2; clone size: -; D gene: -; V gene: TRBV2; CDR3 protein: CAGGTDTGELFF; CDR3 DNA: TGTGCCGGAGGGACAGACACCGGGGAGCTGTTTTTT
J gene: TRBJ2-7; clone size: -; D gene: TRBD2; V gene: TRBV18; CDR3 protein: CASSPTGTSGGAVFEQYF; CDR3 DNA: TGTGCCAGCTCACCAACCGGGACTAGCGGGGGGGCAGTATTCGAGCAGTACTTC
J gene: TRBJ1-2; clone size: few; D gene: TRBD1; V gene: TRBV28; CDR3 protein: CASSSSGGNGYTF; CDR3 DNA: TGTGCCAGCAGTTCGTCAGGGGGCAATGGCTACACCTTC
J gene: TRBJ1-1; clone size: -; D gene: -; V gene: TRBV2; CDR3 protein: CASKGQANTEAFF; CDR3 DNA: TGTGCCAGCAAGGGACAAGCGAACACTGAAGCTTTCTTT
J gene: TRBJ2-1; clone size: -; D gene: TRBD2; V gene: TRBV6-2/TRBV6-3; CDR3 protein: CASSYSTSGGYNEQFF; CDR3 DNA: TGTGCCAGCAGTTACTCGACTAGCGGGGGGTACAATGAGCAGTTCTTC
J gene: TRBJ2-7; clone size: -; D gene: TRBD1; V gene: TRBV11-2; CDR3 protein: CASSPGGTAYEQYF; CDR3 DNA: TGTGCCAGCAGCCCAGGGGGAACAGCGTACGAGCAGTACTTC
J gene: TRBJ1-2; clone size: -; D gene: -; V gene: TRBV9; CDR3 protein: CASSVVGSPNYGYTF; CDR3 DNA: TGTGCCAGCAGCGTAGTGGGCAGCCCTAACTATGGCTACACCTTC